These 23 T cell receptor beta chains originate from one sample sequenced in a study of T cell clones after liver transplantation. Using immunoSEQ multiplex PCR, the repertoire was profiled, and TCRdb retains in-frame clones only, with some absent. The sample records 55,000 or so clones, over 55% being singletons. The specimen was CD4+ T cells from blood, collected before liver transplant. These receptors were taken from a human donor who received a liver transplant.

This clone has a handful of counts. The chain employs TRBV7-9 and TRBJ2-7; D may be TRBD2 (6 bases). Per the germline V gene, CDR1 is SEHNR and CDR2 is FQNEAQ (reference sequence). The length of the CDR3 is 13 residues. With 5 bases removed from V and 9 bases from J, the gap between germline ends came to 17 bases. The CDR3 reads CASSPREGGGQYF. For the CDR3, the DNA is TGTGCCAGCAGCCCGCGGGAAGGTGGGGGGCAGTACTTC. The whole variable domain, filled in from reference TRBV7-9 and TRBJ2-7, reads DTGVSQNPRHKITKRGQNVTFRCDPISEHNRLYWYRQTLGQGPEFLTYFQNEAQLEKSRLLSDRFSAERPKGSFSTLEIQRTEQGDSAMYLCASSPREGGGQYFGPGTRLTVT.

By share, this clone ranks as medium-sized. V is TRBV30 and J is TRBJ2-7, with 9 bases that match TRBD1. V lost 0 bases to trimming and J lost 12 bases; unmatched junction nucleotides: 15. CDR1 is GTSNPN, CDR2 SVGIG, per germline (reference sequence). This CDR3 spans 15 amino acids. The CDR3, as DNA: TGTGCCTGGAGTGTACCGGGACCGACAGGGGGTCGGGGGTACTTC. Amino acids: CAWSVPGPTGGRGYF.

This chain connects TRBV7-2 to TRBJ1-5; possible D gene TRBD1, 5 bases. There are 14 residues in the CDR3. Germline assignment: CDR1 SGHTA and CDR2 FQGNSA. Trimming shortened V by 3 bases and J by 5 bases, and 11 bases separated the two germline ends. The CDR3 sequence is CASSFNQGDQPQHF. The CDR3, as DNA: TGTGCCAGCAGCTTTAATCAGGGTGATCAGCCCCAGCATTTT.

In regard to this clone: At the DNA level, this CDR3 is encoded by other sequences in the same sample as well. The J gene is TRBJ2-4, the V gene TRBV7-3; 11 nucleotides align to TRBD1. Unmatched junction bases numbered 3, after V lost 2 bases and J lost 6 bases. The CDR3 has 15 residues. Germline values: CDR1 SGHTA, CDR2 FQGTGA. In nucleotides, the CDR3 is TGTGCCAGCAGCTTAGCGGGACAGGGGGGAAACATTCAGTACTTC. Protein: CASSLAGQGGNIQYF.

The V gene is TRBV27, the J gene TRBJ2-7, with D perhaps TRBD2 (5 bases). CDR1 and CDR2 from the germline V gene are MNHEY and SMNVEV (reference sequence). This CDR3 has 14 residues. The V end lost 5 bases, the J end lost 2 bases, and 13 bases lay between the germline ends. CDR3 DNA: TGTGCCAGCAGTCCCTGGGAGTACGCCTACGAGCAGTACTTC. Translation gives CASSPWEYAYEQYF.

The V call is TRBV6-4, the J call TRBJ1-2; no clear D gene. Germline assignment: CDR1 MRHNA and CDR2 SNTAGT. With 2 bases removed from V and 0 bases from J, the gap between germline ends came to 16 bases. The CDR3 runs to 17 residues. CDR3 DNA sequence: TGTGCCAGCAGTGACACTCGAGGCCGGAGAACTAACTATGGCTACACCTTC. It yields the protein CASSDTRGRRTNYGYTF.

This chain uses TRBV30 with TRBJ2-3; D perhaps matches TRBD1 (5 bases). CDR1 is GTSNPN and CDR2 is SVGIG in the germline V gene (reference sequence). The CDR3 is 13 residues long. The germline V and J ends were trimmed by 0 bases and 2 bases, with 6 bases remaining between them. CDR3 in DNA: TGTGCCTGGAGTGTTGGACACACAGATACGCAGTATTTT. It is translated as CAWSVGHTDTQYF.

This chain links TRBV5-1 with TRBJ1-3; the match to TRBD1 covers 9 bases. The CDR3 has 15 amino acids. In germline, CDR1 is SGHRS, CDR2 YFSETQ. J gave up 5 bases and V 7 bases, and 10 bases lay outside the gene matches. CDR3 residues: CASRQGEGRRNTIYF. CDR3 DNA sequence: TGCGCCAGCCGACAGGGGGAAGGACGGAGAAACACCATATATTTT.

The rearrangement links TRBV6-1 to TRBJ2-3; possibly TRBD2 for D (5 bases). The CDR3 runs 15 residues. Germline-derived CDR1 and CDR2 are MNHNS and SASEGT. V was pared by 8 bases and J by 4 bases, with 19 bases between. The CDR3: CASDKGLRPPDTQYF. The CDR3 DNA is TGTGCCAGCGATAAAGGACTCCGGCCCCCAGATACGCAGTATTTT.

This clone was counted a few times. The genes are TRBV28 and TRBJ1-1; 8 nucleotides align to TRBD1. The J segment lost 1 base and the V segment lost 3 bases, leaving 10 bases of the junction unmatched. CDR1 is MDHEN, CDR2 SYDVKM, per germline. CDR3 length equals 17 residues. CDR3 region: CASSFDVSDRENTEAFF. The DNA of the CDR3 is TGTGCCAGCAGTTTTGATGTTTCGGACAGGGAGAACACTGAAGCTTTCTTT.

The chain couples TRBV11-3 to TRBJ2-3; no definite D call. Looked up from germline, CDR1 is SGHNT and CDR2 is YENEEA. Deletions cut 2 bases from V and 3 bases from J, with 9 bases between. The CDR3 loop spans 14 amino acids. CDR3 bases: TGTGCCAGCAGCTTAAATCGGGTAACAGATACGCAGTATTTT. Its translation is CASSLNRVTDTQYF. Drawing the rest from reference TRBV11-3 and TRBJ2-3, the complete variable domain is EAGVVQSPRYKIIEKKQPVAFWCNPISGHNTLYWYLQNLGQGPELLIRYENEEAVDDSQLPKDRFSAERLKGVDSTLKIQPAELGDSAVYLCASSLNRVTDTQYFGPGTRLTVL.

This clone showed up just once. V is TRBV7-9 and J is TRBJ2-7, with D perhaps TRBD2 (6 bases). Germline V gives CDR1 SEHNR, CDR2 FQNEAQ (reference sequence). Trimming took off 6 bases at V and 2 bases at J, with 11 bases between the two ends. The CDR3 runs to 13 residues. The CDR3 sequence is CASRRGSTYEQYF. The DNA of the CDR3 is TGTGCCAGCAGACGGGGGTCCACCTACGAGCAGTACTTC.

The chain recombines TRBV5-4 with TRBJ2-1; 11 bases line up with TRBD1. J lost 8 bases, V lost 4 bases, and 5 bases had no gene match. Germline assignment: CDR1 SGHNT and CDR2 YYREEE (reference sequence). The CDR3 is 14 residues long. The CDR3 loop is CASSEGQGVDEQFF. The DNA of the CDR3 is TGTGCCAGCAGCGAGGGACAGGGGGTCGATGAGCAGTTCTTC.

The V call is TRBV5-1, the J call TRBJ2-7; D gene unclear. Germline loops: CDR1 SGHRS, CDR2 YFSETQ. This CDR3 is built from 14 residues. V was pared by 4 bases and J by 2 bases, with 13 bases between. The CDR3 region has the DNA TGCGCCAGCAGCCTACTTCGAGAGGCCTACGAGCAGTACTTC. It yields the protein CASSLLREAYEQYF.

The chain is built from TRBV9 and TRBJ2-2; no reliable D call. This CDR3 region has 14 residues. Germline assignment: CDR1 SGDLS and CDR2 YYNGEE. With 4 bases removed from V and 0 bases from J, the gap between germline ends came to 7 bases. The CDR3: CASSLRSNTGELFF. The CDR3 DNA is TGTGCCAGCAGCCTACGGTCGAACACCGGGGAGCTGTTTTTT.

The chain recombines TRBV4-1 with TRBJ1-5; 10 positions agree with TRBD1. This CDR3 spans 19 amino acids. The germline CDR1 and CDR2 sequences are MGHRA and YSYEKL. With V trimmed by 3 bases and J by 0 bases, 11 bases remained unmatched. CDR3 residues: CASSQDAGTGDYSNQPQHF. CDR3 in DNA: TGCGCCAGCAGCCAGGATGCCGGGACAGGGGATTATAGCAATCAGCCCCAGCATTTT.

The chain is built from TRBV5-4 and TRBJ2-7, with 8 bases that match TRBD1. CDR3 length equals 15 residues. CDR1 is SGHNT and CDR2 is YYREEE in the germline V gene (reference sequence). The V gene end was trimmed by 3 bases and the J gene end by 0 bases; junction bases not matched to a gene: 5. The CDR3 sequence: CASSSGQGSSYEQYF. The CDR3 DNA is TGTGCCAGCAGCTCCGGACAGGGTTCCTCCTACGAGCAGTACTTC.

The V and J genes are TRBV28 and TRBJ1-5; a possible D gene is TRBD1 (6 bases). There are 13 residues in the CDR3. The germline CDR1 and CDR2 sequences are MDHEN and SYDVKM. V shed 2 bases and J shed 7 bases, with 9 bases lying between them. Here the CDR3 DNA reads TGTGCCAGCAGTTTAGACAGGCTACAGCCCCAGCATTTT. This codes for CASSLDRLQPQHF.

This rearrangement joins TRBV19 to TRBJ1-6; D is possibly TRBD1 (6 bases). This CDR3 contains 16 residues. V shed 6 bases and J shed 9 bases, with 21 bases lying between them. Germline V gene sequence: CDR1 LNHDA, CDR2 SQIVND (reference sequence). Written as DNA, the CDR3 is TGTGCCAGTAGCCCAGATGGGGACCTCAGGGGTTCACCCCTCCACTTT. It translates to CASSPDGDLRGSPLHF.

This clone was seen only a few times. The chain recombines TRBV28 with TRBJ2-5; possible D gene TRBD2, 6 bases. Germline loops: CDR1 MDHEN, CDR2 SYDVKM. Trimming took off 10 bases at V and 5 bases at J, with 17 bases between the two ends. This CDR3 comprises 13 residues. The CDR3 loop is CATSPGGRETQYF. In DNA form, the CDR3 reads TGTGCCACCTCCCCCGGAGGGCGGGAGACCCAGTACTTC.

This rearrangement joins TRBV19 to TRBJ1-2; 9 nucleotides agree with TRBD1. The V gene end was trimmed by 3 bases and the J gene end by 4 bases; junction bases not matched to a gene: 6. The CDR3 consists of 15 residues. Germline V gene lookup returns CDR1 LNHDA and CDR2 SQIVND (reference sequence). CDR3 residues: CASSITGGGSYGYTF. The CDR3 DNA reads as TGTGCCAGTAGTATCACAGGGGGCGGATCCTATGGCTACACCTTC.

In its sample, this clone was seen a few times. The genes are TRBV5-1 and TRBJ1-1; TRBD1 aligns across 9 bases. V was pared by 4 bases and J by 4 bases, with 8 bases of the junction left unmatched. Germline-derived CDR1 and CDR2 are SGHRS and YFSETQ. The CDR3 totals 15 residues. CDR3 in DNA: TGCGCCAGCAGCCCACAGGACAGGGGTAGCACTGAAGCTTTCTTT. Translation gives CASSPQDRGSTEAFF.

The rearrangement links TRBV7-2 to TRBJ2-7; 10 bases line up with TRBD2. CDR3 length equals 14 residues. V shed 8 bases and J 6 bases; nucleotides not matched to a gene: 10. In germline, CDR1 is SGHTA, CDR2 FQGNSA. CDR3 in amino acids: CASLSGGASIEQYF. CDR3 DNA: TGTGCCAGCTTAAGCGGGGGGGCATCAATCGAGCAGTACTTC.